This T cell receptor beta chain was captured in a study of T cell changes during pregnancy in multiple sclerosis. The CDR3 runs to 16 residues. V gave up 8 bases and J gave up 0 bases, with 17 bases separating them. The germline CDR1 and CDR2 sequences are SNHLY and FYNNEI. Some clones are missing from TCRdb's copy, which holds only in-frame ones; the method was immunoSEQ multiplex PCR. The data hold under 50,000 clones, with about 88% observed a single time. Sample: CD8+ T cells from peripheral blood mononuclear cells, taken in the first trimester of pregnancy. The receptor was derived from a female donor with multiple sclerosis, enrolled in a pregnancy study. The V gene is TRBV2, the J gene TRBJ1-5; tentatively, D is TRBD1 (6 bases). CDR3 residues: CASGNGQNYSNQPQHF. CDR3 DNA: TGTGCCAGCGGGAATGGACAGAACTATAGCAATCAGCCCCAGCATTTT.